This entry is about one T cell receptor (beta chain). No cognate antigen has been identified for it. Base qualities are missing; no much larger clone stands one base away. Using the deep immunoSEQ assay, multiplex PCR amplified TCR CDR3 regions from genomic DNA. Extracted genomic DNA from each cell subset was distributed evenly across all wells of several immunoSEQ 96-well plates, and each plate was treated as a replicate. For unsorted PBMC, approximately 310 ng genomic DNA, equal to about 29,000 T cell genomes, was loaded into each replicate PCR. Unsorted PBMC genomic DNA was sequenced across ten immunoSEQ deep assay plates. The purified libraries were quantified using a Qubit 3.0 fluorometer, sized with a Bioanalyzer 2100, and then quantified again using the KAPA Library Quantification kit. A separate single-read 150-cycle Illumina NextSeq 550 flow cell was used to sequence each immunoSEQ 96-well plate. As for how the authors treated the data: Because the immunoSEQ output included only junctional sequences and no quality scores, the filtering could not be the same as the filtering used for full-length reads. Sequences were annotated with PyIR, a Python wrapper for IgBLAST v1.9, using IMGT germline references to assign V/J genes and CDR3. Reads were removed for weak V/J assignments (E-value above 1e-6), missing CDR3, stop codons, out-of-frame junctions, or ambiguous translated residues. A V3J clonotype was defined by an identical inferred V gene, J gene, and CDR3 amino acid sequence. To compute the percentage overlap between repertoires, the number of shared unique clonotypes was divided by the size of the smaller repertoire. Richness of each repertoire was evaluated using RTK rarefaction, the Chao1 estimator, and Recon v2.1 estimates of unobserved clonotypes. The clones in this table, taken by TCRdb from immuneACCESS, are in-frame only. Not every clone is retained; where verified, under half of the shortfall comes from an unresolved V gene, and the cause of the rest is unknown. For V, J and clone size, that table is used; D and trimming come from the DNA. The sample has 500,000 to 650,000 clones on record, around three quarters of them singletons. The ten largest clones capture 12% of the sample.

This record belongs to a study of shared clonotypes between healthy human individuals (TCRdb year 2020). In terms of the full investigation: The cohort comprised a couple of women and a few men aged 18 to 49 years. Different laboratories and diverse techniques were used to prepare libraries and sequence TCR repertoires, to increase sequencing depth and limit assay-specific biases. The study deeply sequenced blood TCR repertoires of several healthy adults to estimate repertoire size and the extent of clonotype sharing between individuals. Leukapheresis yielded between about 0.8 and 9.5 billion PBMCs per donor. Study-wide conclusions, independent of this receptor: Pairwise subsampling led to the expectation that sequencing depth would affect the degree of clonotype sharing among donors. Because the study included a small number of donors, the genetic and exposure-history diversity represented was limited. Sampling was restricted to blood, and TCR repertoires in tissues likely differ from the TCR repertoires found in blood.

Donors were healthy HIV-negative adults with no recently reported acute infections or vaccinations. Every donor was a Caucasian adult living in Nashville, Tennessee, USA. For unsorted samples, approximately 89 million PBMCs were counted, and genomic DNA was extracted using the QIAamp DNA Blood Mini kit. Blood was obtained by leukapheresis, after which PBMCs were separated by Ficoll-Histopaque density gradient centrifugation and cryopreserved in liquid nitrogen vapor phase. This TCR was sampled from a woman in her forties in good health. Some clones in this sample may be carry-over from other donors' samples. The specimen was PBMCs.

The DNA sequence follows: TGCGCCAGCAGCTTGGGACAGGGTGGGTATGAGCAGTTCTTC. Its protein reads: CASSLGQGGYEQFF. The chain uses TRBV5-1 and TRBJ2-1; TRBD1 agrees with 7 junctional bases. The CDR1 and CDR2 encoded by the germline V gene are SGHRS and YFSETQ. Taken from cysteine to phenylalanine, the CDR3 has 14 residues. Of all the DNA, just the CDR3 is kept, 42 bases in frame from base 1. Trimming leaves V shorter by 0 bases and J shorter by 8 bases, with the junction holding 5 bases beyond the gene matches.